This TCR beta chain was sequenced during a study of T cell responses to AZD1222 COVID-19 vaccine. The study, taken as a whole, reports: Spike-specific TCRs gained breadth and depth after people received two AZD1222 doses. Just a handful of AZD1222 recipients were seropositive at baseline.

Only in-frame clones appear in the TCRdb table, and some are missing; sequencing was by immunoSEQ multiplex PCR. The sample contains fewer than 200,000 clones, about 87% of which appear only once. Worth noting for this clone: Its antigen remains unidentified.

The source material was peripheral blood, sampled on day 0 of AZD1222 vaccination. This clonotype was obtained from an adult in good health.

CDR3 loop: CASSEQAALNYGYTF. DNA of the CDR3: TGTGCCAGCAGTGAACAGGCCGCCCTCAACTATGGCTACACCTTC. The genes are TRBV25-1 and TRBJ1-2; D uncertain. The CDR3 is made up of 15 amino acids. Germline V lookup: CDR1 MGHDK, CDR2 SYGVNS. V gave up 2 bases and J gave up 2 bases, with 12 bases separating them.